The rows below give T cell receptor beta chains drawn from one sample of a study of blood T cell repertoires in COVID-19. Measured with immunoSEQ multiplex PCR; TCRdb has only the in-frame clones, and not every one. The sample includes around 100,000 clones, around 80% of them seen just once. Sequenced sample: peripheral blood. Receptor source: a human donor in a cohort sampled during active COVID-19. Each CDR3 is given with its conserved first and last residue. Each record gives: CDR3 length, clone size, V gene, J gene, D gene, CDR3 protein, CDR3 DNA. A D gene is named only where the DNA matches it firmly. Size values are once, few and many counts, or a class for expanded clones, and some rows have none.

16,NA,TRBV3-1/TRBV3-2,TRBJ1-5,NA,CASSLGPTGNNQPQHF,TGTGCCAGCAGCCTAGGACCCACCGGGAACAATCAGCCCCAGCATTTT
15,once,TRBV10-3,TRBJ1-5,NA,CAISELGADNQPQHF,TGTGCCATCAGTGAGCTAGGGGCAGACAATCAGCCCCAGCATTTT
16,NA,TRBV2,TRBJ2-1,TRBD1,CASTARTGGLHNEQFF,TGTGCCAGCACCGCTAGGACAGGGGGCCTTCACAATGAGCAGTTCTTC
14,once,TRBV5-1,TRBJ2-1,TRBD1,CASSPGQTYNEQFF,TGCGCCAGCAGCCCGGGACAGACTTACAATGAGCAGTTCTTC
15,NA,TRBV18,TRBJ1-1,TRBD1,CASSPQDRMNTEAFF,TGTGCCAGCTCACCACAGGACAGGATGAACACTGAAGCTTTCTTT
12,NA,TRBV7-9,TRBJ2-7,NA,CASSSTGYEQYF,TGTGCCAGCAGCTCAACAGGGTACGAGCAGTACTTC
15,NA,TRBV7-8,TRBJ2-2,TRBD1,CASSQTGGGTGELFF,TGTGCCAGCAGCCAAACAGGGGGCGGCACCGGGGAGCTGTTTTTT
13,NA,TRBV7-2,TRBJ1-2,TRBD1,CASRPRQGHGYTF,TGTGCCAGCAGACCTCGACAGGGGCATGGCTACACCTTC
15,NA,TRBV5-1,TRBJ1-2,TRBD1,CASSSLTGGRNGYTF,TGCGCCAGCAGCTCACTGACAGGGGGGAGGAATGGCTACACCTTC
11,NA,TRBV12-3/TRBV12-4,TRBJ2-2,NA,CASSPPEELFF,TGTGCCAGCAGTCCCCCAGAGGAGCTGTTTTTT
16,NA,TRBV7-7,TRBJ2-2,TRBD1,CASSFGRDRGVGELFF,TGTGCTAGCAGCTTCGGACGGGACAGGGGAGTGGGGGAGCTGTTTTTT
15,NA,TRBV5-3,TRBJ2-1,TRBD2,CARSDTSGIYNEQFF,TGTGCCAGAAGTGATACTAGCGGGATCTACAATGAGCAGTTCTTC
13,NA,TRBV3-1/TRBV3-2,TRBJ2-1,NA,CASSLPPGNEQFF,TGTGCCAGCAGCCTTCCTCCCGGCAATGAGCAGTTCTTC
14,once,TRBV6-5,TRBJ2-1,NA,CASSYSHSTNEQFF,TGTGCCAGCAGTTACTCGCACAGTACCAATGAGCAGTTCTTC
15,few,TRBV18,TRBJ2-2,NA,CASSPRSPTQGELFF,TGTGCCAGCTCACCACGTTCGCCCACACAGGGGGAGCTGTTTTTT
14,NA,TRBV19,TRBJ2-1,TRBD2,CASSMGGGVDEQFF,TGTGCCAGTAGTATGGGGGGAGGGGTCGATGAGCAGTTCTTC
15,once,TRBV3-1/TRBV3-2,TRBJ1-3,TRBD1,CASSGQGRAGNTIYF,TGTGCCAGCAGCGGACAGGGTAGGGCTGGAAACACCATATATTTT
15,NA,TRBV29-1,TRBJ2-6,NA,CSVGDGSSGANVLTF,TGCAGCGTTGGCGACGGGAGCTCTGGGGCCAACGTCCTGACTTTC
12,NA,TRBV6-6,TRBJ1-2,TRBD1,CASRGDRDGYTF,TGTGCCAGCAGGGGCGACAGGGATGGCTACACCTTC
18,NA,TRBV18,TRBJ1-3,NA,CASSPHVGATGDGNTIYF,TGTGCCAGCTCACCCCATGTTGGCGCGACCGGGGATGGAAACACCATATATTTT
16,few,TRBV6-5,TRBJ1-2,TRBD1,CASSYSRTGGGYGYTF,TGTGCCAGCAGTTACTCCCGGACAGGGGGCGGCTATGGCTACACCTTC
14,NA,TRBV28,TRBJ1-4,NA,CASSFGGSNEKLFF,TGTGCCAGCAGTTTTGGGGGGTCTAATGAAAAACTGTTTTTT
15,NA,TRBV7-2,TRBJ1-2,TRBD1,CASSLRRQGPYGYTF,TGTGCCAGCAGCTTACGGAGACAGGGGCCGTATGGCTACACCTTC
14,once,TRBV2,TRBJ2-3,NA,CASSEMATGDTQYF,TGTGCCAGCAGTGAGATGGCGACCGGGGATACGCAGTATTTT
15,NA,TRBV5-1,TRBJ1-3,NA,CASGMTGNSGNTIYF,TGCGCCAGCGGTATGACAGGCAACTCTGGAAACACCATATATTTT
13,NA,TRBV6-5,TRBJ1-4,NA,CASRGGTFEKLFF,TGTGCCAGCAGGGGAGGGACCTTTGAAAAACTGTTTTTT
14,NA,TRBV5-4,TRBJ2-7,TRBD1,CASSPKGQHYEQYF,TGTGCCAGCAGCCCGAAGGGACAGCACTACGAGCAGTACTTC
15,NA,TRBV5-6,TRBJ2-5,TRBD1,CASSSQGQGGETQYF,TGTGCCAGCAGCAGTCAGGGACAGGGAGGGGAGACCCAGTACTTC
13,NA,TRBV7-2,TRBJ2-7,NA,CASSLGHSYEQYF,TGTGCCAGCAGCTTGGGGCACTCCTACGAGCAGTACTTC
15,NA,TRBV19,TRBJ2-1,TRBD2,CASNGLAGGSWEQFF,TGTGCCAGTAATGGACTAGCGGGAGGTTCCTGGGAGCAGTTCTTC
16,NA,TRBV7-9,TRBJ2-6,TRBD1,CASSFQGASGANVLTF,TGTGCCAGCAGCTTCCAGGGGGCGTCTGGGGCCAACGTCCTGACTTTC
14,NA,TRBV27,TRBJ1-5,TRBD1,CASSLDRGNQPQHF,TGTGCCAGCAGCCTTGACAGGGGCAATCAGCCCCAGCATTTT
15,NA,TRBV10-3,TRBJ1-1,TRBD1,CAISGDRGAYTEAFF,TGTGCCATCAGTGGGGACAGGGGAGCTTACACTGAAGCTTTCTTT
19,NA,TRBV28,TRBJ2-6,TRBD1,CASRTSDRGLSGGANVLTF,TGTGCCAGCAGGACATCGGACAGGGGGCTTAGTGGTGGGGCCAACGTCCTGACTTTC
14,NA,TRBV13,TRBJ2-3,NA,CASGRGGSSDTQYF,TGTGCCAGCGGGAGAGGGGGTAGCTCAGATACGCAGTATTTT
15,NA,TRBV28,TRBJ1-5,NA,CASTTQGFGNQPQHF,TGTGCCAGCACTACCCAGGGATTTGGCAATCAGCCCCAGCATTTT
16,few,TRBV27,TRBJ2-2,TRBD2,CASSFRLAGVGGELFF,TGTGCCAGCAGCTTCAGGCTAGCGGGAGTCGGTGGGGAGCTGTTTTTT
13,few,TRBV7-6,TRBJ1-1,NA,CASSSDSNTEAFF,TGTGCCAGCAGCTCAGACAGTAACACTGAAGCTTTCTTT
14,NA,TRBV28,TRBJ1-3,TRBD1,CASSLDRVGNTIYF,TGTGCCAGCAGCCTGGACAGGGTTGGAAACACCATATATTTT
15,NA,TRBV5-1,TRBJ2-5,TRBD1,CASSLGQGRAETQYF,TGCGCCAGCAGCCTAGGACAGGGTAGAGCGGAGACCCAGTACTTC
21,NA,TRBV28,TRBJ2-7,TRBD2,CASSSPPRGLAGGLLAYEQYF,TGTGCCAGCAGTTCCCCCCCGCGGGGACTAGCGGGAGGGCTCCTAGCATACGAGCAGTACTTC
15,NA,TRBV11-3,TRBJ2-3,TRBD2,CASSSSGPSTDTQYF,TGTGCCAGCAGCTCTAGCGGTCCTAGCACAGATACGCAGTATTTT
15,NA,TRBV18,TRBJ1-5,TRBD1,CASSWGQGVNQPQHF,TGTGCCAGCTCATGGGGACAGGGGGTGAATCAGCCCCAGCATTTT
17,once,TRBV5-5,TRBJ2-3,TRBD1,CASSLFGTGGGTDTQYF,TGTGCCAGCAGCTTGTTCGGGACAGGGGGCGGCACAGATACGCAGTATTTT